This T cell receptor beta chain was identified in a study of blood T cell repertoires in COVID-19. The germline CDR1 and CDR2 sequences are SGHTA and FQGNSA. CDR3 length equals 12 residues. V was clipped by 5 bases and J by 13 bases; unmatched bases: 10. Sequencing used immunoSEQ multiplex PCR; TCRdb keeps in-frame clones, though not all of them. The sample lists 150,000 to 200,000 clones, 70% to 80% occurring once. The sequence came from a man aged 55 to 70 who had been exposed to COVID-19. Sequenced sample: PBMCs or T cells enriched from blood (not recorded which). The J gene is TRBJ1-2, the V gene TRBV7-2; 7 nucleotides align to TRBD1. DNA of the CDR3: TGTGCCAGCAGCCATCGACAGGGATTTGGCACCTTC. Amino acids: CASSHRQGFGTF.